This T cell receptor (beta chain) was recorded in a study of identical twins. General study findings and limits: Twin pairs had excess sharing that was weaker in beta out-of-frame sequences.

Per the germline V gene, CDR1 is SGDLS and CDR2 is YYNGEE. Trimming removed 0 bases from V and 7 bases from J, with 13 bases in between. This CDR3 region has 14 residues. MiXCR, applied by TCRdb to the 5' RACE reads, yields one record per CDR3 protein. The sample carries about 520,000 distinct CDR3 sequences, about 20% recorded once. Concerning this clonotype: Its antigen is currently unknown.

The same data also contributed to another study, on T cells expressing NK-cell markers. This second study notes: One of eight sequenced donors was HCMV-seronegative; the other seven were seropositive.

The clonotype comes from a woman younger than 35 in good health. The sequenced sample was CD4+ T cells sorted from blood. The chain combines TRBV9 with TRBJ2-5; possible D gene TRBD1, 6 bases. The CDR3 coding sequence is TGTGCCAGCAGCGTAGAGGCAGGGGCCGGGACCCAGTACTTC. It specifies CASSVEAGAGTQYF.